These T cell receptor beta chains were read from a single sample in a study of OX40 agonist ivuxolimab in advanced cancers. Profiling relied on immunoSEQ multiplex PCR, and the TCRdb table lists in-frame clones only, not all of them. The table includes tens of thousands of clones, around four fifths detected once. The specimen was CD4+ or CD8+ T cells sorted from blood, collected in a trial of the OX40 agonist ivuxolimab. Receptors originate from an adult with an advanced solid tumor such as melanoma, head and neck, liver or kidney cancer. CDR3s include the opening cysteine and the closing phenylalanine or tryptophan. A D gene is named only where the DNA matches it firmly. Only some rows state a clone size, as once, few, many or a class for expanded clones.

V gene: TRBV28
J gene: TRBJ1-3
D gene: .
clone size: .
CDR3 protein: CASSLPTVTGNTIYF
CDR3 DNA: TGTGCCAGCAGTTTACCGACAGTGACTGGAAACACCATATATTTT

V gene: TRBV5-4
J gene: TRBJ1-1
D gene: .
clone size: .
CDR3 protein: CASYEGGVALNTEAFF
CDR3 DNA: TGTGCCAGTTACGAGGGAGGGGTGGCCTTGAACACTGAAGCTTTCTTT

V gene: TRBV18
J gene: TRBJ1-5
D gene: TRBD1
clone size: .
CDR3 protein: CASSPGQFNQPQHF
CDR3 DNA: TGTGCCAGCTCCCCGGGACAGTTCAATCAGCCCCAGCATTTT

V gene: TRBV10-3
J gene: TRBJ1-1
D gene: .
clone size: .
CDR3 protein: CAISESEGKGMNTEAFF
CDR3 DNA: TGTGCCATCAGTGAGTCAGAGGGGAAAGGGATGAACACTGAAGCTTTCTTT

V gene: TRBV2
J gene: TRBJ1-1
D gene: .
clone size: .
CDR3 protein: CASTQEAKNTEAFF
CDR3 DNA: TGTGCCAGCACCCAGGAGGCAAAGAACACTGAAGCTTTCTTT

V gene: TRBV27
J gene: TRBJ2-2
D gene: .
clone size: .
CDR3 protein: CASSLMGSKAGELFF
CDR3 DNA: TGTGCCAGCAGTTTAATGGGTAGTAAGGCCGGGGAGCTGTTTTTT

V gene: TRBV6-5
J gene: TRBJ1-1
D gene: .
clone size: .
CDR3 protein: CASSQGRTEKAFF
CDR3 DNA: TGTGCCAGCAGTCAGGGGCGGACGGAAAAAGCTTTCTTT

V gene: TRBV5-1
J gene: TRBJ2-3
D gene: .
clone size: .
CDR3 protein: CASSLGDSSTDTQYF
CDR3 DNA: TGCGCCAGCAGCTTGGGAGACTCAAGCACAGATACGCAGTATTTT

V gene: TRBV28
J gene: TRBJ1-5
D gene: .
clone size: .
CDR3 protein: CASSSFILNQPQHF
CDR3 DNA: TGTGCCAGCAGTTCTTTCATCCTCAATCAGCCCCAGCATTTT

V gene: TRBV19
J gene: TRBJ2-1
D gene: .
clone size: many
CDR3 protein: CASSIGGRGVWGEQFF
CDR3 DNA: TGTGCCAGTAGTATAGGTGGAAGAGGGGTCTGGGGGGAGCAGTTCTTC

V gene: TRBV28
J gene: TRBJ2-5
D gene: .
clone size: .
CDR3 protein: CASKPPRETQYF
CDR3 DNA: TGTGCCAGCAAGCCTCCCCGGGAGACCCAGTACTTC

V gene: TRBV25-1
J gene: TRBJ1-3
D gene: .
clone size: .
CDR3 protein: CASTRTGTGNTIYF
CDR3 DNA: TGTGCCAGCACCCGAACAGGGACTGGAAACACCATATATTTT

V gene: TRBV28
J gene: TRBJ1-2
D gene: .
clone size: .
CDR3 protein: CASSTTRIGWYTF
CDR3 DNA: TGTGCCAGCTCCACTACACGGATAGGGTGGTACACCTTC

V gene: TRBV11-2
J gene: TRBJ1-1
D gene: .
clone size: .
CDR3 protein: CASSLVGQRAFF
CDR3 DNA: TGTGCCAGCAGCTTAGTGGGACAACGGGCTTTCTTT

V gene: TRBV7-6
J gene: TRBJ2-7
D gene: TRBD2
clone size: .
CDR3 protein: CASSPGLAGRSYEQYF
CDR3 DNA: TGTGCCAGCAGCCCCGGACTAGCGGGGAGGTCCTACGAGCAGTACTTC

V gene: TRBV7-6
J gene: TRBJ2-5
D gene: .
clone size: few
CDR3 protein: CASSASVRGETQYF
CDR3 DNA: TGTGCCAGCAGTGCTAGCGTCCGTGGGGAGACCCAGTACTTC

V gene: TRBV28
J gene: TRBJ2-1
D gene: .
clone size: .
CDR3 protein: CASSSGLTMNNEQFF
CDR3 DNA: TGTGCCAGCAGTTCGGGACTTACAATGAACAATGAGCAGTTCTTC

V gene: TRBV19
J gene: TRBJ2-5
D gene: TRBD1
clone size: .
CDR3 protein: CASSIVGQVDETQYF
CDR3 DNA: TGTGCCAGTAGTATAGTTGGACAGGTCGATGAGACCCAGTACTTC

V gene: TRBV5-1
J gene: TRBJ1-1
D gene: .
clone size: .
CDR3 protein: CASSLSWGMNTEAFF
CDR3 DNA: TGCGCCAGCAGCTTGTCTTGGGGGATGAACACTGAAGCTTTCTTT

V gene: TRBV9
J gene: TRBJ2-3
D gene: .
clone size: .
CDR3 protein: CASSVEARGGDTQYF
CDR3 DNA: TGTGCCAGCAGCGTAGAGGCCAGGGGAGGGGATACGCAGTATTTT

V gene: TRBV6-5
J gene: TRBJ2-3
D gene: .
clone size: once
CDR3 protein: CASSYSPTTDTQYF
CDR3 DNA: TGTGCCAGCAGTTACTCGCCAACCACAGATACGCAGTATTTT

V gene: TRBV19
J gene: TRBJ1-5
D gene: TRBD1
clone size: .
CDR3 protein: CASGRQGEGRNQPQHF
CDR3 DNA: TGTGCCAGTGGACGACAGGGAGAGGGACGGAATCAGCCCCAGCATTTT

V gene: TRBV28
J gene: TRBJ1-4
D gene: .
clone size: once
CDR3 protein: CASSLLSEKLFF
CDR3 DNA: TGTGCCAGCAGTTTGTTGTCTGAAAAACTGTTTTTT

V gene: TRBV28
J gene: TRBJ1-6
D gene: .
clone size: .
CDR3 protein: CASSQGKSPLHF
CDR3 DNA: TGTGCCAGCAGCCAGGGCAAATCACCCCTCCACTTT

V gene: TRBV19
J gene: TRBJ2-7
D gene: TRBD2
clone size: .
CDR3 protein: CASSISISGKVGEQYF
CDR3 DNA: TGTGCCAGTAGTATTTCAATTAGCGGGAAGGTTGGCGAGCAGTACTTC

V gene: TRBV28
J gene: TRBJ2-7
D gene: TRBD2
clone size: .
CDR3 protein: CASSPGTSGYYEQYF
CDR3 DNA: TGTGCCAGCAGTCCCGGGACTAGCGGATACTACGAGCAGTACTTC

V gene: TRBV2
J gene: TRBJ2-1
D gene: .
clone size: .
CDR3 protein: CASSRTLYNEQFF
CDR3 DNA: TGTGCCAGCAGTAGAACTCTTTACAATGAGCAGTTCTTC

V gene: TRBV6-1
J gene: TRBJ1-1
D gene: .
clone size: .
CDR3 protein: CASQKTGLGTEAFF
CDR3 DNA: TGTGCCAGCCAAAAGACGGGGCTGGGCACTGAAGCTTTCTTT

V gene: TRBV7-6
J gene: TRBJ1-3
D gene: .
clone size: .
CDR3 protein: CASSPGPGPGNTIYF
CDR3 DNA: TGTGCCAGCAGCCCAGGCCCAGGTCCTGGAAACACCATATATTTT

V gene: TRBV6-5
J gene: TRBJ1-4
D gene: .
clone size: once
CDR3 protein: CASSYSHSLGEKLFF
CDR3 DNA: TGTGCCAGCAGTTACTCACACTCCCTGGGTGAAAAACTGTTTTTT

V gene: TRBV6-5
J gene: TRBJ1-2
D gene: TRBD1
clone size: .
CDR3 protein: CASSTGTGPYYGYTF
CDR3 DNA: TGTGCCAGCAGTACGGGGACAGGGCCCTACTATGGCTACACCTTC

V gene: TRBV28
J gene: TRBJ1-2
D gene: TRBD1
clone size: .
CDR3 protein: CASSLRQGIGYTF
CDR3 DNA: TGTGCCAGCAGTTTAAGACAGGGTATTGGCTACACCTTC

V gene: TRBV1
J gene: TRBJ1-2
D gene: .
clone size: .
CDR3 protein: CTSSPRGDNYGYTF
CDR3 DNA: TGCACCAGCAGCCCGAGGGGAGACAACTATGGCTACACCTTC

V gene: TRBV5-4
J gene: TRBJ2-5
D gene: TRBD2
clone size: once
CDR3 protein: CASSYTLAGEETQYF
CDR3 DNA: TGTGCCAGCAGCTACACACTAGCGGGGGAAGAGACCCAGTACTTC

V gene: TRBV5-1
J gene: TRBJ1-1
D gene: TRBD1
clone size: .
CDR3 protein: CASSIGGANTEAFF
CDR3 DNA: TGCGCCAGCAGCATAGGGGGCGCGAACACTGAAGCTTTCTTT

V gene: TRBV6-5
J gene: TRBJ2-7
D gene: TRBD2
clone size: .
CDR3 protein: CASSYGTSGYEQYF
CDR3 DNA: TGTGCCAGCAGTTACGGGACTAGCGGCTACGAGCAGTACTTC

V gene: TRBV18
J gene: TRBJ2-7
D gene: TRBD1
clone size: once
CDR3 protein: CASSPHQGAYEQYF
CDR3 DNA: TGTGCCAGCTCACCACACCAGGGGGCCTACGAGCAGTACTTC

V gene: TRBV7-2
J gene: TRBJ1-1
D gene: .
clone size: few
CDR3 protein: CASSLGPPGANTEAFF
CDR3 DNA: TGTGCCAGCAGCTTAGGACCCCCAGGGGCCAACACTGAAGCTTTCTTT

V gene: TRBV19
J gene: TRBJ1-1
D gene: TRBD1
clone size: .
CDR3 protein: CASRIGDRNTEAFF
CDR3 DNA: TGTGCCAGTAGAATAGGGGACAGAAATACTGAAGCTTTCTTT